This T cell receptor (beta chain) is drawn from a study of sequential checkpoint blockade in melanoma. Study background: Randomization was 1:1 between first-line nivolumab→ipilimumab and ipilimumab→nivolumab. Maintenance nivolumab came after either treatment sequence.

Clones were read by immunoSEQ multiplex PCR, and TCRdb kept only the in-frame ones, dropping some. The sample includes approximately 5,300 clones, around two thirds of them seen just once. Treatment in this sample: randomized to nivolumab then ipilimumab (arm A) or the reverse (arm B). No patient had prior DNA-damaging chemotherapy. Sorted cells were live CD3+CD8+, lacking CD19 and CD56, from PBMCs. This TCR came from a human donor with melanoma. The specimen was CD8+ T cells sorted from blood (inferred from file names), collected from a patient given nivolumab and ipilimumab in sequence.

CDR3 nucleotide sequence: TGCGCCAGCAGTCAGGGGTCCTGGGGGCATACTGAAGCTTTCTTT. This codes for CASSQGSWGHTEAFF. This chain links TRBV23-1 with TRBJ1-1, with D tentatively TRBD1 (6 bases). Being an ORF, TRBV23-1 has a function that is uncertain. V shed 3 bases and J shed 5 bases, with 16 bases lying between them. The CDR3 is 15 amino acids.